Below, 6 T cell receptor beta chains from the same sample are listed, as sequenced in a study of cytomegalovirus exposure and HLA in healthy donors. The primer mix had 60 Vbeta and 13 Jbeta primers. TCRdb's table, derived via immunoSEQ multiplex PCR, lists solely in-frame clones and lacks some. This table holds approximately 160,000 clones, around two thirds found once. The sequencing input was PBMCs. Receptor source: a man aged 50 to 60 in good health and CMV-seronegative.

This clone was seen a single time. V and J are TRBV5-5 and TRBJ2-3, with 10 positions matching TRBD2. Per germline, CDR1 SGHKS and CDR2 YYEKEE (reference sequence). This CDR3 region has 17 residues. J gave up 3 bases and V 2 bases, and 9 bases lay outside the gene matches. The CDR3 DNA is TGTGCCAGCAGCTTAGCGGGGGGGCCGAGTGGAACAGATACGCAGTATTTT. It translates to CASSLAGGPSGTDTQYF.

The rearrangement uses TRBV5-1 and TRBJ1-6; 9 nucleotides agree with TRBD1. V was clipped by 4 bases and J by 9 bases; unmatched bases: 14. The germline V gene has CDR1 SGHRS and CDR2 YFSETQ. CDR3 length: 17 amino acids. Here the CDR3 reads CASSPQSPGQGFSPLHF. In DNA form, the CDR3 reads TGCGCCAGCAGCCCACAAAGTCCGGGACAGGGATTTTCACCCCTCCACTTT.

The V call is TRBV6-1, the J call TRBJ1-5, with TRBD1 matching 8 bases. Germline CDR1 and CDR2: MNHNS and SASEGT. V was pared by 2 bases and J by 3 bases, with 6 bases of the junction left unmatched. The CDR3 runs to 16 residues. DNA for the CDR3: TGTGCCAGCAGTGAACAGGGGGCCCTACTCAATCAGCCCCAGCATTTT. Translation gives CASSEQGALLNQPQHF.

The V and J genes are TRBV5-6 and TRBJ2-3; TRBD2 matches 11 bases. The germline gives CDR1 SGHDT, CDR2 YYEEEE. This CDR3 spans 15 amino acids. Trimming took 4 bases from V and 4 from J; bases not matched to a gene: 5. CDR3 region: CASSLRTSGSDTQYF. The CDR3 coding sequence is TGTGCCAGCAGCCTCCGGACTAGCGGGTCAGATACGCAGTATTTT.

The gene calls are TRBV6-1 and TRBJ1-2; D is unresolved. V lost 3 bases and J 4 bases, leaving 6 bases between the germline ends. CDR1 is MNHNS, CDR2 SASEGT, per germline. This CDR3 contains 12 residues. CDR3 sequence reads: CASSDWSYGYTF. CDR3 bases: TGTGCCAGCAGTGACTGGAGCTATGGCTACACCTTC.

V and J are TRBV6-5 and TRBJ1-2, with TRBD1 matching 10 bases. The CDR3 is 15 residues long. The V gene's germline CDR1 is MNHEY and CDR2 SVGAGI. V dropped 6 bases and J dropped 7; count of bases not matched to a gene: 11. CDR3 sequence (DNA): TGTGCCAGCAGCTCACCGGGACAGGGGACCGGTGGCTACACCTTC. Translated, it gives CASSSPGQGTGGYTF.